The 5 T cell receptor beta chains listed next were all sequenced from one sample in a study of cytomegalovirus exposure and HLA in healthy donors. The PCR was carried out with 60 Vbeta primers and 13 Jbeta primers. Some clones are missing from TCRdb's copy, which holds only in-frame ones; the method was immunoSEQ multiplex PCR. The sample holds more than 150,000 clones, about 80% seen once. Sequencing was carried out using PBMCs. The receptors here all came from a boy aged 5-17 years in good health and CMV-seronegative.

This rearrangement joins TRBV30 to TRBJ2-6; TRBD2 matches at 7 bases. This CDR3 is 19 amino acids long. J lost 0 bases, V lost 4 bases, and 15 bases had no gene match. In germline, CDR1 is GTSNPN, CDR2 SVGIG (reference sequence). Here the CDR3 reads CAWIAGLRQSYSGANVLTF. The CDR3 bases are TGTGCCTGGATAGCGGGTCTTAGACAGTCGTACTCTGGGGCCAACGTCCTGACTTTC.

As DNA, the CDR3 is TGTGCCAGCATCCCTTCAAGGGGTGGAGGAAACACCATATATTTT. Amino acids: CASIPSRGGGNTIYF. The V call is TRBV28, the J call TRBJ1-3; possibly TRBD1 for D (5 bases). V was pared by 7 bases and J by 4 bases, with 17 bases between. In germline, CDR1 is MDHEN, CDR2 SYDVKM. CDR3 size: 15 residues.

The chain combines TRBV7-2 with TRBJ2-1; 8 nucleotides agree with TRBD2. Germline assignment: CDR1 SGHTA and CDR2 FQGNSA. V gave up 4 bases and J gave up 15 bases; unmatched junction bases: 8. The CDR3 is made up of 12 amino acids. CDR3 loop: CASSSSGGSLFF. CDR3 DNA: TGTGCCAGCAGCTCTTCGGGAGGGTCACTGTTCTTC.

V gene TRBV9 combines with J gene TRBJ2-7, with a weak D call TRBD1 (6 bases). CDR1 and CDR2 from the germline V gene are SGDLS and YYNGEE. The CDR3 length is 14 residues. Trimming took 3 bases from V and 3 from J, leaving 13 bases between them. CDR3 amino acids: CASSEDSRNYEQYF. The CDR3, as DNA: TGTGCCAGCAGCGAGGACAGTCGAAACTACGAGCAGTACTTC.

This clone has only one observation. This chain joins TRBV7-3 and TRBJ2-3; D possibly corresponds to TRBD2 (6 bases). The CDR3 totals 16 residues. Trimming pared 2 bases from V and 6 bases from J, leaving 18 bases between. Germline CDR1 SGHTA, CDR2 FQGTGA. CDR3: CASSLLPAGRTDTQYF. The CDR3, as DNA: TGTGCCAGCAGCTTACTTCCGGCGGGAAGAACGGATACGCAGTATTTT.